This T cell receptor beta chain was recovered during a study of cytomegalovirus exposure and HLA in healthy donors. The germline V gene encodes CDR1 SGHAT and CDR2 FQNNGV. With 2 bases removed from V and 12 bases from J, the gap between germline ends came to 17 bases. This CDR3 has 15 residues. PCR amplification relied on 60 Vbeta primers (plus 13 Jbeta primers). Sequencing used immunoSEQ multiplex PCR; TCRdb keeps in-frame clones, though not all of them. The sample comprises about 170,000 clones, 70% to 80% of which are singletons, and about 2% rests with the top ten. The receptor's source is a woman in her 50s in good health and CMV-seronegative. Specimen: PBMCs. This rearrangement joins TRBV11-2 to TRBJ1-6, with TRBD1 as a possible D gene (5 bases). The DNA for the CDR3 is TGTGCCAGCAGCTTAAACCCGACAGCCAAGATACCCCTCCACTTT. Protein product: CASSLNPTAKIPLHF.